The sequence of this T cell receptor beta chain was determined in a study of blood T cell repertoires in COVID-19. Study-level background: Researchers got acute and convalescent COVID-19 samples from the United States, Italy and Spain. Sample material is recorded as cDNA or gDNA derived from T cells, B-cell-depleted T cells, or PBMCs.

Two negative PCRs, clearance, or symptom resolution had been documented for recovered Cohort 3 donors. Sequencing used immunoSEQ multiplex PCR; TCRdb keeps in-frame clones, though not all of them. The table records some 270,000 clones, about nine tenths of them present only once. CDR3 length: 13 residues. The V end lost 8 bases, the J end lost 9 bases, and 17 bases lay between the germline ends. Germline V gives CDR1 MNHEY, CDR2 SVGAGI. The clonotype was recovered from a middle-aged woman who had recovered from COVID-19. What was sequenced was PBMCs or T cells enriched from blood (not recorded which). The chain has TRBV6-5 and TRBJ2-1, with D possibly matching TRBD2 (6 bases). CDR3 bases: TGTGCCAGCCGCCTAGGAGGGAACACTGAGCAGTTCTTC. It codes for CASRLGGNTEQFF.